These 9 T cell receptor beta chains were all obtained from the same sample, sequenced in a study of T cell responses to AZD1222 COVID-19 vaccine (dated by TCRdb to the early 2020s). What the time point label conveys for this sample: baseline before first vaccination. Library generation was performed with the immunoSEQ multiplex PCR assay. The immuneACCESS repertoire file appears here via TCRdb, limited to in-frame rearrangements. These files lack a portion of the clones; in checked studies, under half of the deficit traces to unresolved V genes, and the cause of the others is not known. In this sample the table shows tens of thousands of clones, more than 75% of which occur a single time. Of the sample, 20% to 25% is held by the ten largest clones. Here the sequenced sample was peripheral blood, taken on day 0 of AZD1222 vaccination. These receptors were taken from an adult in good health.

This clone was counted only a few times. The rearrangement joins TRBV6-1 to TRBJ1-2; unclear D gene. CDR1 and CDR2 from the germline V gene are MNHNS and SASEGT. Trimming cost V 3 bases and J 1 base, with 9 bases left between them. The CDR3 has 14 amino acids. The CDR3 sequence is CASSEMGINYGYTF. The CDR3 region has the DNA TGTGCCAGCAGTGAGATGGGTATTAACTATGGCTACACCTTC.

The chain couples TRBV6-6 to TRBJ1-1; a possible D gene is TRBD1 (5 bases). V was clipped by 10 bases and J by 1 base, with 13 bases between them. Germline V gives CDR1 MNHNY, CDR2 SVGAGI (reference sequence). CDR3 size: 13 residues. The chain's CDR3 is CATTGGPNTEAFF. CDR3 in DNA: TGTGCCACAACAGGTGGCCCGAACACTGAAGCTTTCTTT.

V gene TRBV7-2 combines with J gene TRBJ2-7, with 9 nucleotides matching TRBD2. The CDR3 sequence is 16 residues long. Germline lookup yields CDR1 SGHTA and CDR2 FQGNSA. J was trimmed by 4 bases and V by 5 bases; bases with no gene match: 12. CDR3 region: CASSVRTSETPYEQYF. The CDR3, as DNA: TGTGCCAGCAGCGTCAGGACTAGCGAAACCCCTTACGAGCAGTACTTC.

Worth noting for this clone: The same CDR3 can be traced to other DNA sequences in this sample. The rearrangement uses TRBV3-1 (or the pseudogene TRBV3-2) and TRBJ2-2; a weak D match, TRBD2 (6 bases). Germline CDR1 reads LGHDT; CDR2 reads YNNKEL (reference sequence). The V end was cut by 3 bases, the J end by 4 bases, with 12 bases between. The length of the CDR3 is 15 residues. CDR3 amino acids: CASSHRGSGTGELFF. CDR3 nucleotide sequence: TGTGCCAGCAGCCATCGGGGGAGCGGCACCGGGGAGCTGTTTTTT.

The rearrangement joins TRBV7-9 to TRBJ1-1; a possible D gene is TRBD1 (5 bases). CDR1 SEHNR and CDR2 FQNEAQ come from the germline V gene (reference sequence). The CDR3 consists of 16 residues. The V and J ends lost 5 bases and 1 base respectively, with 17 bases between them. The CDR3 is CASSPKQGLPNTEAFF. The DNA for the CDR3 is TGTGCCAGCAGCCCAAAGCAGGGACTCCCGAACACTGAAGCTTTCTTT.

The chain uses TRBV6-5 and TRBJ1-5; the match to TRBD1 covers 7 bases. J was trimmed by 0 bases and V by 6 bases; bases with no gene match: 5. Looked up from germline, CDR1 is MNHEY and CDR2 is SVGAGI. This CDR3 is 15 amino acids long. CDR3 region: CASSPTGSSNQPQHF. Written as DNA, the CDR3 is TGTGCCAGCAGCCCGACAGGGAGTAGCAATCAGCCCCAGCATTTT.

The chain is built from TRBV5-4 and TRBJ2-5, with 11 bases matching TRBD1. Per germline, CDR1 SGHNT and CDR2 YYREEE (reference sequence). V trimming: 3 bases; J trimming: 2 bases; junction bases outside the gene matches: 6. CDR3 length: 16 residues. CDR3 loop: CASSSARDRGQETQYF. Here the CDR3 DNA reads TGTGCCAGCAGCTCCGCCCGGGACAGGGGGCAAGAGACCCAGTACTTC.

This clone has just one count. V is TRBV18 and J is TRBJ2-7; possible D gene TRBD1, 5 bases. Germline lookup yields CDR1 KGHSH and CDR2 LQKENI. Between the trimmed V and J ends, which lost 4 bases and 2 bases, there was a span of 15 bases. The CDR3 extends over 15 amino acids. The CDR3 loop reads CASSQAAGSTYEQYF. The CDR3 DNA is TGTGCCAGCTCACAGGCCGCAGGGTCAACCTACGAGCAGTACTTC.

This clone was observed once. This rearrangement joins TRBV2 to TRBJ2-7; 11 nucleotides match TRBD1. The length of the CDR3 is 15 residues. Germline loops: CDR1 SNHLY, CDR2 FYNNEI. The V gene end was trimmed by 7 bases and the J gene end by 1 base; junction bases not matched to a gene: 6. The CDR3 nucleotides read TGTGCCAGCACCGAAAGGGACAGGGGGTCCTACGAGCAGTACTTC. Translated: CASTERDRGSYEQYF.